A selection of T cell receptor beta chains follows, all from one sample in a study of regulatory T cells in long-lasting Graves disease. Via MiXCR, TCRdb re-called the multiplex PCR reads, giving one row per CDR3 protein. The data show about 430,000 distinct CDR3 sequences, with around 20% seen just once and more than 13% held by the top ten. The starting material was peripheral blood mononuclear cells (PBMCs), obtained when the disease was refractory, from a patient treated with antithyroid drugs. The receptors shown here come from a female donor with Graves disease. Each CDR3 is given with its conserved first and last residue. Fields, in order: D gene, clone size, J gene, CDR3 length, V gene, CDR3 protein, CDR3 DNA. A D gene is named only where the DNA matches it firmly. Some rows have no size entry. The others give once, few or many, or a class for an expanded clone.

TRBD2	many	TRBJ2-5	15	TRBV7-6	CASSLAGGGIETQYF	TGTGCCAGCAGCCTAGCGGGAGGTGGAATAGAGACCCAGTACTTC
-	many	TRBJ2-5	15	TRBV6-2/TRBV6-3	CASSWAQEVQETQYF	TGTGCCAGCAGTTGGGCACAGGAGGTCCAAGAGACCCAGTACTTC
TRBD2	-	TRBJ2-7	15	TRBV4-1	CASSQVLSGSYEQYF	TGCGCCAGCAGCCAAGTTCTCAGCGGGAGTTACGAGCAGTACTTC
-	many	TRBJ2-7	16	TRBV6-1	CASSDISGELLYEQYF	TGTGCCAGCAGTGATATCTCCGGGGAGCTCCTCTACGAGCAGTACTTC
-	many	TRBJ2-7	14	TRBV11-2	CASSQTLGTHEQYF	TGTGCCAGCAGCCAGACTCTGGGGACCCACGAGCAGTACTTC
-	few	TRBJ1-2	13	TRBV29-1	CSVPDPTHYGYTF	TGCAGCGTACCCGATCCGACCCATTATGGCTACACCTTC
TRBD2	-	TRBJ2-3	15	TRBV20-1	CSASLSSGTSDTQYF	TGCAGTGCTAGTCTATCTAGCGGGACTTCAGATACGCAGTATTTT
TRBD1	few	TRBJ2-7	12	TRBV20-1	CSPYRDSYEQYF	TGCAGTCCTTACCGGGACAGCTACGAGCAGTACTTC
TRBD2	-	TRBJ2-4	16	TRBV7-9	CASSDGTGGRGNIQYF	TGTGCCAGCAGCGATGGGACCGGGGGGAGGGGAAACATTCAGTACTTC
-	few	TRBJ2-2	14	TRBV5-1	CASSPEANTGELFF	TGCGCCAGCAGCCCGGAAGCGAACACCGGGGAGCTGTTTTTT
TRBD1	many	TRBJ2-5	15	TRBV28	CAITPLRGRRETQYF	TGTGCCATTACCCCTCTCAGGGGGCGTAGGGAGACCCAGTACTTC
TRBD2	many	TRBJ2-5	14	TRBV7-9	CASSKTSGQETQYF	TGTGCCAGCAGTAAGACTAGCGGCCAAGAGACCCAGTACTTC
-	few	TRBJ2-6	17	TRBV11-2	CASSSGGQSSGANVLTF	TGTGCCAGCAGCTCGGGGGGACAGAGCTCTGGGGCCAACGTCCTGACTTTC
TRBD2	few	TRBJ2-7	13	TRBV20-1	CSARSSGRHEQYF	TGCAGTGCTAGGAGTAGCGGGAGGCACGAGCAGTACTTC
-	-	TRBJ1-4	12	TRBV29-1	CSVTQGNEKLFF	TGCAGCGTCACCCAGGGGAATGAAAAACTGTTTTTT
TRBD2	-	TRBJ2-3	15	TRBV2	CASPRVLAGADTQYF	TGTGCCAGCCCCCGGGTACTAGCGGGAGCAGATACGCAGTATTTT
-	many	TRBJ1-3	14	TRBV28	CASSSSGVGNTIYF	TGTGCCAGCAGCTCATCAGGGGTGGGAAACACCATATATTTT
TRBD1	many	TRBJ1-5	14	TRBV7-8	CASSPRTGNQPQHF	TGTGCCAGCAGCCCCCGGACAGGGAACCAGCCCCAGCATTTT
-	-	TRBJ2-7	17	TRBV28	CASSLWPGGGEDYEQYF	TGTGCCAGCAGTTTATGGCCAGGGGGGGGGGAAGATTACGAGCAGTACTTC
TRBD1	few	TRBJ2-5	16	TRBV20-1	CSAEPGQAFSGETQYF	TGCAGTGCTGAACCGGGACAGGCTTTTTCAGGGGAGACCCAGTACTTC
-	-	TRBJ1-3	18	TRBV28	CASSPISGGVYSGNTIYF	TGTGCCAGCAGTCCCATCTCAGGAGGGGTATACTCTGGAAACACCATATATTTT
TRBD2	many	TRBJ2-5	14	TRBV12-3/TRBV12-4	CASRLAGSQETQYF	TGTGCCAGCAGACTAGCGGGATCCCAAGAGACCCAGTACTTC
-	many	TRBJ1-1	15	TRBV28	CASLRNRYRSTEAFF	TGTGCCAGCCTAAGAAACAGGTACCGAAGTACTGAAGCTTTCTTT
-	few	TRBJ2-7	18	TRBV12-3/TRBV12-4	CASSTGTEALAATYEQYF	TGTGCCAGCAGCACCGGGACAGAGGCTCTAGCGGCCACCTACGAGCAGTACTTC
TRBD1	many	TRBJ2-7	16	TRBV27	CASSLSPGQGQDEQYF	TGTGCCAGCAGTTTATCTCCCGGACAGGGTCAGGACGAGCAGTACTTC
TRBD1	-	TRBJ2-2	17	TRBV10-3	CAISESTRQGNTGELFF	TGTGCCATCAGTGAGTCGACCCGACAGGGGAACACCGGGGAGCTGTTTTTT
-	few	TRBJ2-7	12	TRBV3-1	CASSQNIHEQYF	TGTGCCAGCAGCCAGAATATTCACGAGCAGTACTTC
-	many	TRBJ1-1	16	TRBV6-2/TRBV6-3	CAHGGGGRVANTEAFF	TGTGCCCACGGAGGCGGCGGCAGGGTGGCGAACACTGAAGCTTTCTTT
-	-	TRBJ1-1	15	TRBV6-1	CASSAGAGMNTEAFF	TGTGCCAGCAGCGCGGGAGCGGGAATGAACACTGAAGCTTTCTTT
-	few	TRBJ2-7	13	TRBV4-1	CASSPTVYHEQYF	TGCGCCAGCAGCCCGACGGTTTATCACGAGCAGTACTTC
-	-	TRBJ1-1	12	TRBV6-1	CASIAVYSEAFF	TGTGCCAGCATAGCCGTTTACTCTGAAGCTTTCTTT
-	few	TRBJ2-5	11	TRBV20-1	CSARDVETQYF	TGCAGTGCTAGAGACGTGGAGACCCAGTACTTC
-	many	TRBJ1-3	15	TRBV28	CASRRGGISGNTIYF	TGTGCCAGCAGAAGAGGCGGGATCTCTGGAAACACCATATATTTT
TRBD2	-	TRBJ2-7	14	TRBV15	CATREEGHGGEQYF	TGTGCCACCCGGGAGGAGGGCCACGGGGGCGAGCAGTACTTC
-	-	TRBJ2-7	18	TRBV5-6	CASSLTARWGLQAYEQYF	TGTGCCAGCAGCCTAACGGCGAGATGGGGCCTGCAGGCCTACGAGCAGTACTTC
TRBD2	many	TRBJ2-5	15	TRBV20-1	CSAREAGGPKETQYF	TGCAGTGCTAGAGAGGCGGGAGGGCCTAAAGAGACCCAGTACTTC
TRBD2	-	TRBJ2-7	15	TRBV5-1	CASSSTSGSPGEQYF	TGCGCCAGCAGCTCGACTAGCGGGAGCCCGGGCGAGCAGTACTTC
-	many	TRBJ1-6	13	TRBV12-3/TRBV12-4	CASSFWGDSPLHF	TGTGCCAGCAGTTTCTGGGGAGATTCACCCCTCCACTTT
TRBD2	-	TRBJ2-7	16	TRBV19	CASSATSGRGTYEQYF	TGTGCCAGTAGTGCGACTAGCGGGAGGGGCACCTACGAGCAGTACTTC
TRBD1	-	TRBJ2-5	15	TRBV7-9	CASSWDRGRRETQYF	TGTGCCAGCAGCTGGGACAGGGGGCGCCGGGAGACCCAGTACTTC
TRBD2	-	TRBJ2-3	13	TRBV20-1	CSANSGSGDTQYF	TGCAGTGCTAACAGCGGGAGTGGAGATACGCAGTATTTT
-	-	TRBJ2-1	17	TRBV11-2	CASSLEVGFKSYNEQFF	TGTGCCAGCAGCTTAGAGGTTGGGTTTAAATCCTACAATGAGCAGTTCTTC
-	-	TRBJ2-1	13	TRBV5-5	CASSLYRDNEQFF	TGTGCCAGCAGCTTGTACCGAGACAATGAGCAGTTCTTC
TRBD1	-	TRBJ1-1	15	TRBV28	CASSYWDRRDAEAFF	TGTGCCAGCTCGTACTGGGACAGAAGGGACGCTGAAGCTTTCTTT
TRBD2	-	TRBJ2-7	21	TRBV4-1	CASSRTQGATLLAGDSYEQYF	TGCGCCAGCAGCCGCACCCAAGGGGCTACGCTACTAGCGGGGGACTCCTACGAGCAGTACTTC
TRBD2	-	TRBJ2-2	16	TRBV4-2	CASSSPGTTVTGELFF	TGTGCCAGCAGCTCCCCCGGGACTACTGTCACCGGGGAGCTGTTTTTT
-	few	TRBJ2-2	13	TRBV7-9	CASSRAWTGELFF	TGTGCCAGCAGCCGAGCGTGGACCGGGGAGCTGTTTTTT